Listed here is a single TCR beta chain. Its antigen is currently unknown. A second PCR of 7 to 11 cycles used a sample-barcoded 5' primer and a J-beta primer mix. TCRdb ran MiXCR on the 5' RACE reads and lists one entry per CDR3 protein. The sample contains fewer than 2,000,000 distinct CDR3 sequences, about 39% of which appear only once. This sample is drawn from a study of blood T cells in healthy people across ages. Overall study results and limits: The study could not conclusively compare naive and antigen-experienced cells, given its unsorted PBMCs.

CDR1 MGHRA and CDR2 YSYEKL come from the germline V gene. The CDR3 loop spans 16 amino acids. V lost 5 bases to trimming and J lost 0 bases, with 16 bases between them. What was sequenced was blood. This TCR was recovered from a human donor in good health. The chain has TRBV4-1 and TRBJ1-1, with D possibly TRBD1 on 5 matching bases. CDR3: CASSTRRGEMNTEAFF. The CDR3 DNA sequence: TGCGCCAGCAGCACCAGACGGGGGGAGATGAACACTGAAGCTTTCTTT.